The 19 T cell receptor beta chains given below trace back to one sample, sequenced in a study of cytomegalovirus exposure and HLA in healthy donors. TCRdb's copy holds only in-frame clones and misses some; the assay was immunoSEQ multiplex PCR. The data show fewer than 400,000 clones, with nearly 90% seen just once and approximately 0.9% held by the top ten. Sequenced sample: PBMCs. Every receptor here comes from a young man in good health and CMV-seronegative.

J is TRBJ1-1 and V is TRBV4-3; a weak D match, TRBD1 (6 bases). In germline, CDR1 is LGHNA, CDR2 YSLEER. V dropped 1 base and J dropped 5 bases, with 14 bases sitting between them. The CDR3 loop spans 15 amino acids. CDR3 nucleotide sequence: TGCGCCAGCAGCCAAGGAGGCACAGGGTGGACTGAAGCTTTCTTT. Amino acid sequence: CASSQGGTGWTEAFF.

The chain combines TRBV5-1 with TRBJ2-5; 9 bases fit TRBD1. Losses at the gene ends were 0 bases for V and 4 bases for J; bases not matched to a gene: 4. This CDR3 region has 15 residues. Germline V gene sequence: CDR1 SGHRS, CDR2 YFSETQ. The CDR3 reads CASSLGQGGGETQYF. The CDR3 DNA is TGCGCCAGCAGCTTGGGACAGGGGGGCGGAGAGACCCAGTACTTC. The full variable domain, its missing parts supplied by reference TRBV5-1 and TRBJ2-5, is KAGVTQTPRYLIKTRGQQVTLSCSPISGHRSVSWYQQTPGQGLQFLFEYFSETQRNKGNFPGRFSGRQFSNSRSEMNVSTLELGDSALYLCASSLGQGGGETQYFGPGTRLLVL.

The chain recombines TRBV2 with TRBJ2-7, with D unresolved. The CDR3 loop spans 12 amino acids. Germline CDR1 is SNHLY and CDR2 is FYNNEI. V dropped 6 bases and J dropped 3 bases, with 9 bases sitting between them. This chain's CDR3 is CASRANSYEQYF. The DNA for the CDR3 is TGTGCCAGCAGAGCAAACAGCTACGAGCAGTACTTC. The full variable domain, rest sourced from reference TRBV2 and TRBJ2-7, is EPEVTQTPSHQVTQMGQEVILRCVPISNHLYFYWYRQILGQKVEFLVSFYNNEISEKSEIFDDQFSVERPDGSNFTLKIRSTKLEDSAMYFCASRANSYEQYFGPGTRLTVT.

The count of this clone is one. The V call is TRBV5-4, the J call TRBJ1-3, with 12 positions matching TRBD1. Germline V lookup: CDR1 SGHNT, CDR2 YYREEE (reference sequence). This CDR3 has 17 residues. V shed 2 bases, J shed 1 base, and the junction held 4 bases outside the gene matches. CDR3 coding DNA: TGTGCCAGCAGCTTAGGGACAGGGGGCCGGTCTGGAAACACCATATATTTT. Translating gives CASSLGTGGRSGNTIYF.

J is TRBJ2-4 and V is TRBV7-2, with D perhaps TRBD2 (7 bases). The V and J ends lost 5 bases and 0 bases respectively, with 17 bases between them. Germline V gene lookup returns CDR1 SGHTA and CDR2 FQGNSA. The CDR3 length is 17 residues. CDR3 amino acids: CASSLEGGALAKNIQYF. For the CDR3, the DNA is TGTGCCAGCAGCCTCGAAGGGGGGGCTCTAGCCAAAAACATTCAGTACTTC.

This clone was observed once. J is TRBJ2-2 and V is TRBV4-2; 11 bases map to TRBD2. Trimming removed 3 bases from V and 3 bases from J; junction bases left unmatched: 6. The CDR3 is made up of 17 amino acids. Germline V gene data show CDR1 as LGHNA and CDR2 as YNFKEQ. As DNA, the CDR3 is TGTGCCAGCAGCCAGGGGGCTAGCGGGGGGTACACCGGGGAGCTGTTTTTT. Translated, it gives CASSQGASGGYTGELFF.

This clone showed up just a few times. V usage is TRBV27 and J usage is TRBJ1-6, with D perhaps TRBD1 (5 bases). CDR3 length: 13 residues. Germline CDR1 reads MNHEY; CDR2 reads SMNVEV (reference sequence). Trimming took off 3 bases at V and 12 bases at J, with 12 bases between the two ends. The CDR3 coding sequence is TGTGCCAGCAGTTTTGGAACAGGCCAACCCCTCCACTTT. Translating it yields CASSFGTGQPLHF.

The count of this clone is one. The CDR3 DNA reads as TGTGCCAGCAGTGTTTTCACAGGGGCGCCGGATACGCAGTATTTT. Encoded protein: CASSVFTGAPDTQYF. This chain joins TRBV2 and TRBJ2-3, with TRBD1 matching over 7 bases. The CDR3 runs 15 residues. J lost 6 bases, V lost 4 bases, and 10 bases had no gene match. Germline V gene sequence: CDR1 SNHLY, CDR2 FYNNEI.

The chain is built from TRBV12-5 and TRBJ2-7, with TRBD2 matching over 13 bases. V lost 9 bases, J lost 3 bases, and 2 bases stayed unmatched. Germline V gene lookup returns CDR1 LGHNT and CDR2 FRNRAP. This CDR3 spans 13 amino acids. The CDR3, as DNA: TGTGCTAGCGGGACTAGCGGGGACTACGAGCAGTACTTC. This gives the protein CASGTSGDYEQYF.

The chain uses TRBV10-2 and TRBJ2-7, with 9 bases aligning to TRBD1. J lost 3 bases, V lost 0 bases, and 3 bases had no gene match. This CDR3 is 15 amino acids long. Germline assignment: CDR1 WSHSY and CDR2 SAAADI. CDR3 DNA: TGCGCCAGCAGTGAGTCGGGGACAGGGTACTACGAGCAGTACTTC. Translating gives CASSESGTGYYEQYF.

The chain joins TRBV5-6 to TRBJ1-2; TRBD1 aligns across 7 bases. CDR1 SGHDT and CDR2 YYEEEE come from the germline V gene. V lost 3 bases to trimming and J lost 0 bases; unmatched junction nucleotides: 5. The CDR3 extends over 15 amino acids. DNA of the CDR3: TGTGCCAGCAGCTCAAGACAGGGAGCTAACTATGGCTACACCTTC. This encodes CASSSRQGANYGYTF.

This chain connects TRBV10-3 to TRBJ2-2, with 9 bases identical to TRBD1. CDR1 and CDR2 from the germline V gene are ENHRY and SYGVKD. Trimming cost V 6 bases and J 8 bases; bases outside gene matches: 4. This CDR3 is 13 amino acids long. The CDR3 protein is CAIRGTGPGELFF. In nucleotides, the CDR3 is TGTGCCATCAGAGGGACAGGGCCTGGGGAGCTGTTTTTT.

V usage is TRBV2 and J usage is TRBJ2-5, with 9 bases identical to TRBD1. After removal of 6 bases from V and 2 bases from J, the junction contained 1 base not matched to a gene. Germline V gives CDR1 SNHLY, CDR2 FYNNEI. CDR3 length: 13 amino acids. The CDR3 reads CASRTGGQETQYF. The CDR3 DNA reads TGTGCCAGCAGGACAGGGGGTCAAGAGACCCAGTACTTC.

This clone was counted a few times. The chain joins TRBV4-1 to TRBJ1-6; 9 bases align to TRBD1. V shed 0 bases, J shed 7 bases, and the junction held 1 base outside the gene matches. Per the germline V gene, CDR1 is MGHRA and CDR2 is YSYEKL. The CDR3 length is 15 residues. Written as DNA, the CDR3 is TGCGCCAGCAGCCAAGAGGGACAGGGAAATTCACCCCTCCACTTT. This translates into CASSQEGQGNSPLHF.

This chain joins TRBV7-9 and TRBJ2-1; 15 bases are shared with TRBD2. The germline V gene encodes CDR1 SEHNR and CDR2 FQNEAQ (reference sequence). Losses at the gene ends were 4 bases for V and 8 bases for J; bases not matched to a gene: 6. CDR3 length: 16 amino acids. The CDR3 DNA reads as TGTGCCAGCAGCTCCGGACTAGCGGGGGGGCCAGATGAGCAGTTCTTC. Its translation is CASSSGLAGGPDEQFF. Drawing the rest from reference TRBV7-9 and TRBJ2-1, the complete variable domain is DTGVSQNPRHKITKRGQNVTFRCDPISEHNRLYWYRQTLGQGPEFLTYFQNEAQLEKSRLLSDRFSAERPKGSFSTLEIQRTEQGDSAMYLCASSSGLAGGPDEQFFGPGTRLTVL.

This chain links TRBV7-8 with TRBJ2-5, with a weak D call TRBD2 (5 bases). In germline, CDR1 is SGHVS, CDR2 FQNEAQ. CDR3 length: 12 residues. V dropped 2 bases and J dropped 5 bases, with 6 bases sitting between them. CDR3 residues: CASSLSGETQYF. For the CDR3, the DNA is TGTGCCAGCAGCTTATCGGGGGAGACCCAGTACTTC.

The CDR3 protein is CAGHPLQGQETQYF. The CDR3 DNA is TGTGCCGGCCACCCCTTACAGGGACAAGAGACCCAGTACTTC. The chain links TRBV30 to TRBJ2-5; D is possibly TRBD1 (6 bases). The CDR3 runs 14 residues. Germline V CDR1 and CDR2: GTSNPN, SVGIG (reference sequence). With 8 bases removed from V and 2 bases from J, the gap between germline ends came to 18 bases.

This chain links TRBV2 with TRBJ1-6, with D uncertain. The germline CDR1 and CDR2 sequences are SNHLY and FYNNEI. The V and J ends lost 2 bases and 10 bases respectively, with 12 bases between them. CDR3 length: 14 residues. The CDR3 is CASSEYEKESPLHF. CDR3 DNA sequence: TGTGCCAGCAGTGAATATGAGAAAGAATCACCCCTCCACTTT.

This clone was detected only once. The chain carries TRBV9 and TRBJ1-1, with TRBD1 as a possible D gene (5 bases). Trimming removed 4 bases at V and 1 base at J, with 14 bases between. This CDR3 spans 15 amino acids. The germline V gene encodes CDR1 SGDLS and CDR2 YYNGEE. The CDR3 reads CASSPRQTQNTEAFF. As DNA, the CDR3 is TGTGCCAGCAGCCCGCGACAGACTCAGAACACTGAAGCTTTCTTT.